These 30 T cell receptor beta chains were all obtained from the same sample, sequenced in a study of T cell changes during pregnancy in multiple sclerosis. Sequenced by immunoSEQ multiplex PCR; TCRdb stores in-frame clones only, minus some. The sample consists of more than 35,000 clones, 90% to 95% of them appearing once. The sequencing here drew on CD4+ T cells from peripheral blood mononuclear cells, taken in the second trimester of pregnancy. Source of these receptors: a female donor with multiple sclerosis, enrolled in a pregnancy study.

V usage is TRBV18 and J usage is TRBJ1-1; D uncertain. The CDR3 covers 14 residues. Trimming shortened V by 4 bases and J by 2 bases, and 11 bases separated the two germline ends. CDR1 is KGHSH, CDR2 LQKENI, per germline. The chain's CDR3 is CASSLSGPNTEAFF. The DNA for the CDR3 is TGTGCCAGCTCACTGAGTGGGCCTAACACTGAAGCTTTCTTT.

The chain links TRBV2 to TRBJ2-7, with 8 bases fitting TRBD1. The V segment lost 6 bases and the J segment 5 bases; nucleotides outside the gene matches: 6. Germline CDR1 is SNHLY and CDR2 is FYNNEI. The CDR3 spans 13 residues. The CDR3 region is CASRLDRDHEQYF. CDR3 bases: TGTGCCAGCAGGTTGGACAGGGATCACGAGCAGTACTTC. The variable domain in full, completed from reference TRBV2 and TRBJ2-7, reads EPEVTQTPSHQVTQMGQEVILRCVPISNHLYFYWYRQILGQKVEFLVSFYNNEISEKSEIFDDQFSVERPDGSNFTLKIRSTKLEDSAMYFCASRLDRDHEQYFGPGTRLTVT.

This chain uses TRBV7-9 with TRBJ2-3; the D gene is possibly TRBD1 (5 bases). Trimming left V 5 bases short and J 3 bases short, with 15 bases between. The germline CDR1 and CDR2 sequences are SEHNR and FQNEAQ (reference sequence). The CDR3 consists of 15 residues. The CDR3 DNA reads TGTGCCAGCAGCCCGAAAATCAGGGTTACAGATACGCAGTATTTT. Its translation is CASSPKIRVTDTQYF.

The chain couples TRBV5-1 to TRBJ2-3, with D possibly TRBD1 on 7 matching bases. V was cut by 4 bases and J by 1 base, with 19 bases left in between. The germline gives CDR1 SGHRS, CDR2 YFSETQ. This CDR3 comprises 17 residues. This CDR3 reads CASSRSGGGTGTDTQYF. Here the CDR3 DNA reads TGCGCCAGCAGCCGCTCAGGTGGGGGGACAGGCACAGATACGCAGTATTTT.

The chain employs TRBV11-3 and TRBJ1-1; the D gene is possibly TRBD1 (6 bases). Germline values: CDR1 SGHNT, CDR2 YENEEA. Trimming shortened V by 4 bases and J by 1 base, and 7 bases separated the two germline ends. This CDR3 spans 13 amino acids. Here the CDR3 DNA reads TGTGCCAGCAGCTGGGGACAGAACACTGAAGCTTTCTTT. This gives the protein CASSWGQNTEAFF.

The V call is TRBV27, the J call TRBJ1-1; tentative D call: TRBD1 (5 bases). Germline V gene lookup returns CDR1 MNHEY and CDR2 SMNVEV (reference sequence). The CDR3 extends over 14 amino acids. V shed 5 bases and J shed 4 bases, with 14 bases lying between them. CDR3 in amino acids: CASSRQSTITEAFF. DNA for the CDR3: TGTGCCAGCAGTAGACAGTCGACCATCACTGAAGCTTTCTTT.

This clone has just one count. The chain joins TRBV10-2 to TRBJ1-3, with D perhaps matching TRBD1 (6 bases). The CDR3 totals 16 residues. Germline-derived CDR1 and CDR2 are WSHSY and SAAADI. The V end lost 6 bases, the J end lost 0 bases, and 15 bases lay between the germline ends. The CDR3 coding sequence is TGCGCCAGCAGCCCGGGGCAGGGGTCCTCTGGAAACACCATATATTTT. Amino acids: CASSPGQGSSGNTIYF.

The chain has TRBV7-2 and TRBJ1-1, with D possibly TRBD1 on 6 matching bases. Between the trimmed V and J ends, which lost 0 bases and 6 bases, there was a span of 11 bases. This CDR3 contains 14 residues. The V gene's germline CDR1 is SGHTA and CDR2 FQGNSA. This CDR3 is CASSLARGAPEAFF. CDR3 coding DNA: TGTGCCAGCAGCTTAGCCCGGGGGGCCCCTGAAGCTTTCTTT.

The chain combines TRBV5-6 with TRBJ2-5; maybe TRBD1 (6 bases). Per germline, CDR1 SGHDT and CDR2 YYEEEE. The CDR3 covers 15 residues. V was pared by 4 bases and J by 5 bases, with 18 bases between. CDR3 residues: CASSLLDSPWETQYF. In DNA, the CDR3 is TGTGCCAGCAGCCTCTTGGACAGTCCTTGGGAGACCCAGTACTTC.

This CDR3 reads CASSLEPGGSQPQHF. The CDR3 DNA follows: TGTGCCAGCAGCTTGGAGCCAGGGGGCAGTCAGCCCCAGCATTTT. The genes are TRBV5-5 and TRBJ1-5; 8 nucleotides match TRBD1. V shed 0 bases, J shed 6 bases, and the junction held 5 bases outside the gene matches. Per germline, CDR1 SGHKS and CDR2 YYEKEE (reference sequence). CDR3 length: 15 residues.

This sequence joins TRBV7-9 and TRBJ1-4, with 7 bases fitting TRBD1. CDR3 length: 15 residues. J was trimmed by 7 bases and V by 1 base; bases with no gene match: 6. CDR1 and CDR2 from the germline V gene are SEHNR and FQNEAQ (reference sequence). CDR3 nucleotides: TGTGCCAGCAGCTTAGGAGGGAGGACAGGTGAAAAACTGTTTTTT. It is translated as CASSLGGRTGEKLFF.

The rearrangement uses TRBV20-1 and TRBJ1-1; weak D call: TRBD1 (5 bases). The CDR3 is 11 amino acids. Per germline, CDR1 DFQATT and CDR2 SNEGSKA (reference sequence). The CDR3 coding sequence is TGCAGCCACGCAGGGTTTGGCGGAGCTTTCTTT. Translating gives CSHAGFGGAFF.

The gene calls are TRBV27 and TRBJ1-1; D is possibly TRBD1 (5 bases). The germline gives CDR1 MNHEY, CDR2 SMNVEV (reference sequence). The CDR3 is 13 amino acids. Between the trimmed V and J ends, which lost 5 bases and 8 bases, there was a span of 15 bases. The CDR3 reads CASSPRAGTEAFF. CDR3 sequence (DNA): TGTGCCAGCAGTCCACGGGCGGGGACGGAAGCTTTCTTT.

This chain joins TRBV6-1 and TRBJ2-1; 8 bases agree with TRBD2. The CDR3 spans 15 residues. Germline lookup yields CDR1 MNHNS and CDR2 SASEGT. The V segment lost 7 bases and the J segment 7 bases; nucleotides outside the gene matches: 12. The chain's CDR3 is CASTAGATSANEQFF. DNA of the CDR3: TGTGCCAGCACAGCGGGAGCTACTTCGGCAAATGAGCAGTTCTTC.

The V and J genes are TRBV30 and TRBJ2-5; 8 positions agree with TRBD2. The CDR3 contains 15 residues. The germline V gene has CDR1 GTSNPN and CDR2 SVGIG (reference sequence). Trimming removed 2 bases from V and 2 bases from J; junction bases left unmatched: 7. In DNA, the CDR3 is TGTGCCTGGAGTTATGGCGGGGGGAGGCAAGAGACCCAGTACTTC. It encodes CAWSYGGGRQETQYF.

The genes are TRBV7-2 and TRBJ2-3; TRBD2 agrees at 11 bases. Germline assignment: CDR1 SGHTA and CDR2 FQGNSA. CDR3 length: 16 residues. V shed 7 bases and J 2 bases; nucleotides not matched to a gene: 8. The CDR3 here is CASTMDSGRATDTQYF. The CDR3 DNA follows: TGTGCCAGCACCATGGATAGCGGGAGGGCCACAGATACGCAGTATTTT.

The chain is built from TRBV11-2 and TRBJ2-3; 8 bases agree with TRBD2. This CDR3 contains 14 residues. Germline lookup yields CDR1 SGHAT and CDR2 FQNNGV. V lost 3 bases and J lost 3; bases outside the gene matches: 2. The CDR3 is CASSFGGGTDTQYF. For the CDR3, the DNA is TGTGCCAGCAGCTTCGGCGGGGGGACAGATACGCAGTATTTT.

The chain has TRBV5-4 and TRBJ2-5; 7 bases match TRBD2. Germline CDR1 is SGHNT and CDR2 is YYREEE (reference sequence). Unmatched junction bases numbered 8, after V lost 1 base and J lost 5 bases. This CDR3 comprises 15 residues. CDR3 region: CASSLSSGGWETQYF. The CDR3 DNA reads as TGTGCCAGCAGCTTGTCTAGCGGCGGCTGGGAGACCCAGTACTTC.

The CDR3 DNA follows: TGTGCCAGCAGTGATCGGTTCGCAGGGGGGAACACTGAAGCTTTCTTT. The encoded protein is CASSDRFAGGNTEAFF. The V call is TRBV6-1, the J call TRBJ1-1, with 7 bases that match TRBD1. The CDR3 runs to 16 residues. The V gene end was trimmed by 3 bases and the J gene end by 1 base; junction bases not matched to a gene: 8. The germline V gene encodes CDR1 MNHNS and CDR2 SASEGT.

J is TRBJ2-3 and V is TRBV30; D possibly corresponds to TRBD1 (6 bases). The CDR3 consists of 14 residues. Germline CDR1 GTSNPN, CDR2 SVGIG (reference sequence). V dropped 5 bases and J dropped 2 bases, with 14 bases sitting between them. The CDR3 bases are TGTGCCTGGGGGGCAGGGGCCAACACAGATACGCAGTATTTT. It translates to CAWGAGANTDTQYF.

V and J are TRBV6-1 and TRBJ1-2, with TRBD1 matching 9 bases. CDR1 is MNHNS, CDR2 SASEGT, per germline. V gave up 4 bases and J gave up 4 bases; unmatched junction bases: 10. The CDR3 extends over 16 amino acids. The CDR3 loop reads CASSVGTGSHAYGYTF. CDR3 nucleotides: TGTGCCAGCAGTGTCGGGACAGGGAGTCATGCCTATGGCTACACCTTC.

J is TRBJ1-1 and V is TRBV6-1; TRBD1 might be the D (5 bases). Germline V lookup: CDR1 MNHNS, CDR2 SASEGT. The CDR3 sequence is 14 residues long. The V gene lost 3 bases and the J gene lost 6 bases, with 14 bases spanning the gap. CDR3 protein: CASSDSHLGAEAFF. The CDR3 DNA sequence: TGTGCCAGCAGTGATTCTCACCTAGGGGCTGAAGCTTTCTTT.

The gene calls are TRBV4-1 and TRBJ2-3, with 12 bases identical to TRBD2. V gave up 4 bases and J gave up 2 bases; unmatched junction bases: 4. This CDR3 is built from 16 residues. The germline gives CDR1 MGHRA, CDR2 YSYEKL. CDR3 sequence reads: CASSPTSGSITDTQYF. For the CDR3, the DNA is TGCGCCAGCAGCCCGACTAGCGGGAGTATCACAGATACGCAGTATTTT.

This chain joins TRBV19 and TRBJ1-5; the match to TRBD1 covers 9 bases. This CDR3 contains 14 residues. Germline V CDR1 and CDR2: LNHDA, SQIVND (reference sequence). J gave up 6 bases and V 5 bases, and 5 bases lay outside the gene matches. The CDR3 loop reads CASSSGTGRQPQHF. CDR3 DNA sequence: TGTGCCAGTAGTTCCGGGACAGGGCGTCAGCCCCAGCATTTT.

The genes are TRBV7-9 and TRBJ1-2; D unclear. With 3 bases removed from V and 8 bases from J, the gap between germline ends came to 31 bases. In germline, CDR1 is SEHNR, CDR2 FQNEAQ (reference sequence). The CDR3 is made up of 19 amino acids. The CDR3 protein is CASSFVGRRQAWEGRGYTF. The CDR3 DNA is TGTGCCAGCAGCTTTGTTGGGCGGCGCCAGGCGTGGGAGGGTCGAGGCTACACCTTC. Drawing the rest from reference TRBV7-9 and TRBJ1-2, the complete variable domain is DTGVSQNPRHKITKRGQNVTFRCDPISEHNRLYWYRQTLGQGPEFLTYFQNEAQLEKSRLLSDRFSAERPKGSFSTLEIQRTEQGDSAMYLCASSFVGRRQAWEGRGYTFGSGTRLTVV.

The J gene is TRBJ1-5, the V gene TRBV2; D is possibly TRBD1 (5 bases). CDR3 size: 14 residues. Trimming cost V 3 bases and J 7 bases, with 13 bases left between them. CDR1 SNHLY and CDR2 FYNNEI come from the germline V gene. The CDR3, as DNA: TGTGCCAGCAGTGACCGGGGGAATGGACAGCCCCAGCATTTT. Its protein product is CASSDRGNGQPQHF.

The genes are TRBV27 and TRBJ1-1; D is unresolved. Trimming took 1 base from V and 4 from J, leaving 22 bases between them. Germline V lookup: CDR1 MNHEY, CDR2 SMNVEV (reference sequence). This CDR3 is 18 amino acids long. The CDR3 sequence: CASSLLGQATDESTEAFF. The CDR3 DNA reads TGTGCCAGCAGTTTATTAGGCCAGGCAACCGACGAGAGCACTGAAGCTTTCTTT.

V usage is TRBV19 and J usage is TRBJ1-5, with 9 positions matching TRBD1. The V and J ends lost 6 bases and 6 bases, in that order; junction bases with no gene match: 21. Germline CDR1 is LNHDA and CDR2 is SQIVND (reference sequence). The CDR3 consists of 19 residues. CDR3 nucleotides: TGTGCCAGTAGCATACCGGGACAGGGAACGTTTCGAAGCGGTCAGCCCCAGCATTTT. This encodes CASSIPGQGTFRSGQPQHF.

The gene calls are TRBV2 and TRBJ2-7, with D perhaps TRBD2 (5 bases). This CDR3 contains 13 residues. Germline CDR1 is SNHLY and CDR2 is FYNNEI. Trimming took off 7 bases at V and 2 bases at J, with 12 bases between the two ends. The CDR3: CASKAEGTYEQYF. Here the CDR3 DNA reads TGTGCCAGCAAAGCAGAGGGTACCTACGAGCAGTACTTC.

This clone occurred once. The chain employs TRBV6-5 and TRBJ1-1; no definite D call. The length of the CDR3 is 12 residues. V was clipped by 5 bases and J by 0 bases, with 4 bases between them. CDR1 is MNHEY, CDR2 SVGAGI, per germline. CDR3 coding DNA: TGTGCCAGCAGTCAGTTGAACACTGAAGCTTTCTTT. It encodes CASSQLNTEAFF.